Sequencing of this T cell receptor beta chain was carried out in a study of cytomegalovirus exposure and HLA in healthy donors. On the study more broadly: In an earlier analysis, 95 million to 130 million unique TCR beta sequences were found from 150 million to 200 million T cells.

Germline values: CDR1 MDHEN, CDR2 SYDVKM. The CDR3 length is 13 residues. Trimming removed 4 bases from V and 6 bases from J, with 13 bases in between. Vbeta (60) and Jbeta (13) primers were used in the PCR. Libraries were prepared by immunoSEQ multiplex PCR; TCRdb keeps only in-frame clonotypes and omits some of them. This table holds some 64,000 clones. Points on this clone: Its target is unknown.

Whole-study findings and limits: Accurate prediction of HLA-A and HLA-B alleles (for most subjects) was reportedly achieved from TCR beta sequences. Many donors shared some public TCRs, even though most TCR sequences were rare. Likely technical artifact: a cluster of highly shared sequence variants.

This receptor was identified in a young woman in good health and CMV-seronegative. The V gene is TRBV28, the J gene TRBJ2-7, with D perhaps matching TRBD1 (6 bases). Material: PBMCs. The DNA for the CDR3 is TGTGCCAGCAGTTCCACAGGGCTTGGCGAGCAGTACTTC. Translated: CASSSTGLGEQYF.